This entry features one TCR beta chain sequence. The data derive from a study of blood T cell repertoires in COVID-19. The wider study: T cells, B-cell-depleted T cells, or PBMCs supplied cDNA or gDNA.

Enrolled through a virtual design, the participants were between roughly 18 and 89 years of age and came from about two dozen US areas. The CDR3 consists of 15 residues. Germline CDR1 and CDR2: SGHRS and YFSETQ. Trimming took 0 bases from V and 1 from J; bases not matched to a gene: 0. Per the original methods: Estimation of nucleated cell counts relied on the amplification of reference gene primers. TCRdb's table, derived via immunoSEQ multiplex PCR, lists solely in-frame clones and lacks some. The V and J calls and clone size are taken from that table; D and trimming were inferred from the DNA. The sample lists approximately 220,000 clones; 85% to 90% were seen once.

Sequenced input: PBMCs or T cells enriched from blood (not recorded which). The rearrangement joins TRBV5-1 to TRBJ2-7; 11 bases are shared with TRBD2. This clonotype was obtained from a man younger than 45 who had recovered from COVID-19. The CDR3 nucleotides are TGCGCCAGCAGCTTGGGGACTAGCGGGTCCTACGAGCAGTACTTC. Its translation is CASSLGTSGSYEQYF.